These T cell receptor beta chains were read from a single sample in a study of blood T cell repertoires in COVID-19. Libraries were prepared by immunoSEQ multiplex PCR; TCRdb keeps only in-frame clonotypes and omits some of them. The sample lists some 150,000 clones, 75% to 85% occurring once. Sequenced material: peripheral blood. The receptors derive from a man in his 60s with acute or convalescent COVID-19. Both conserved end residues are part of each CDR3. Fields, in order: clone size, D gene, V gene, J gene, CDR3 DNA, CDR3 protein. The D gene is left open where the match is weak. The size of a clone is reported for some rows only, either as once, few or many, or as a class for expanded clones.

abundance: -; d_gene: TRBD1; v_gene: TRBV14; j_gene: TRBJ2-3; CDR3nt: TGTGCCAGCAGCCAATTAGGGGGCTCGGATACGCAGTATTTT; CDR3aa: CASSQLGGSDTQYF
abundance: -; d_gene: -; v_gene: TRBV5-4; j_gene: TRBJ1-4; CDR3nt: TGTGCCAGCAGCACGGGTAGAGGGGGATGGGCAACTAATGAAAAACTGTTTTTT; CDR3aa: CASSTGRGGWATNEKLFF
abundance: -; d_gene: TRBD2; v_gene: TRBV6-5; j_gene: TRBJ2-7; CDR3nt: TGTGCCAGCAGATCCTGGGGGACTAGCGGCTACGAGCAGTACTTC; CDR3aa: CASRSWGTSGYEQYF
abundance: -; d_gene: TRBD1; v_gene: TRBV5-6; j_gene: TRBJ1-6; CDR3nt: TGTGCCAGCAGCTGGGGACAGGGTAATTCACCCCTCCACTTT; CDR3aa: CASSWGQGNSPLHF
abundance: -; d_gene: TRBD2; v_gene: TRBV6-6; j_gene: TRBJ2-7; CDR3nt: TGTGCCAGCAGTTCCGGGAGGGGCGGGGTTTCCTACGAGCAGTACTTC; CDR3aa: CASSSGRGGVSYEQYF
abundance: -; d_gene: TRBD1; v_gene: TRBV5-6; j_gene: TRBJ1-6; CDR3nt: TGTGCCAGCAGCCGGGACAGGGGGAGCACTTCACCCCTCCACTTT; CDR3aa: CASSRDRGSTSPLHF
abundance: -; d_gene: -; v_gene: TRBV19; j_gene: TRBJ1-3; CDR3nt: TGTGCCAGTAGCCAGGGCACTCTTTCTGGAAACACCATATATTTT; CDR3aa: CASSQGTLSGNTIYF
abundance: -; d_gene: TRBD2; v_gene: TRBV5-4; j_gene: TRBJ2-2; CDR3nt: TGTGCCTGGGGACTAGCGGGAGTTGACGGGGAGCTGTTTTTT; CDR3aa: CAWGLAGVDGELFF
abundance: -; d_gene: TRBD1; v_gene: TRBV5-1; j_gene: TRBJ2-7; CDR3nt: TGCGCCAGCAGCTTGGAATACGGGACAGCGAGCTACGAGCAGTACTTC; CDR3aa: CASSLEYGTASYEQYF
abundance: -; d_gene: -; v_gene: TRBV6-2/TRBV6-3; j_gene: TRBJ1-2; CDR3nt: TGTGCCAGCAGTTACCCATTAAACAGGGCTCGTGGCTACACCTTC; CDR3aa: CASSYPLNRARGYTF
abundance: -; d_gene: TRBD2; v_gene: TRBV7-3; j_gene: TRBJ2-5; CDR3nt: TGTGCCAGCAGCCAAGGACTAGCGGGGGGACAAGAGACCCAGTACTTC; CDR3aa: CASSQGLAGGQETQYF
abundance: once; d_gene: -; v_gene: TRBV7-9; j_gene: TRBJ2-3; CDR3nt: TGTGCCAGCAGCCCAACAGATATCTTAGATACGCAGTATTTT; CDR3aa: CASSPTDILDTQYF
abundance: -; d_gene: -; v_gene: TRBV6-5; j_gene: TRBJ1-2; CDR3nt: TGTGCCAGCAGAGTTCTGAACAGGGCCGATGGCTACACCTTC; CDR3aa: CASRVLNRADGYTF
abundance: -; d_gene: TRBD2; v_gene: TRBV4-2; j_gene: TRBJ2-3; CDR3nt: TGTGCCAGCAGCCAAAGGGGAACCGGGACTAGCGGGACTACAGATACGCAGTATTTT; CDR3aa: CASSQRGTGTSGTTDTQYF
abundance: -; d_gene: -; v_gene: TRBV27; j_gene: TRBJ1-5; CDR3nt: TGTGCCAGCAGATCACATCAAGGCAATCAGCCCCAGCATTTT; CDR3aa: CASRSHQGNQPQHF
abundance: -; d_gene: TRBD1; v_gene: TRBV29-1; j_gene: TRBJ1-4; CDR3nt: TGCAGCGTTGATGGGTCTGGGGACAGGCCTGCAACTAATGAAAAACTGTTTTTT; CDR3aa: CSVDGSGDRPATNEKLFF
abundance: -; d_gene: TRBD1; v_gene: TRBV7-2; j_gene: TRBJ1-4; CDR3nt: TGTGCCAGCAGCTTAGGACAGGGCCTTGGGGAAAAACTGTTTTTT; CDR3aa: CASSLGQGLGEKLFF
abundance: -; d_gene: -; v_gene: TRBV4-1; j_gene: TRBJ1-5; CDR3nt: TGCGCCAGCAGCCAAGATTTCGGGTCGAGCAATCAGCCCCAGCATTTT; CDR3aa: CASSQDFGSSNQPQHF
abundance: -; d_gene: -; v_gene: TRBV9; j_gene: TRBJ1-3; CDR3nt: TGTGCCAGCAGCGTGGGAGGGGCTATCTCTGGAAACACCATATATTTT; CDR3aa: CASSVGGAISGNTIYF
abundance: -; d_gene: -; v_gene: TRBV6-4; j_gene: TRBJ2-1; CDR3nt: TGTGCCAGCAGTGAGCAGGGTTGGGACAATGAGCAGTTCTTC; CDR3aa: CASSEQGWDNEQFF
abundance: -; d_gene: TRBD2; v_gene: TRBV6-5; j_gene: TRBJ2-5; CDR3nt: TGTGCCAGCAGTTACTCAGGACTAGCGGGCCGGGAGACCCAGTACTTC; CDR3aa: CASSYSGLAGRETQYF
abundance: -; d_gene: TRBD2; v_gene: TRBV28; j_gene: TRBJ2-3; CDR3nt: TGTGCCAGCTCGCCGCTGGCGGGAGGAACAGATACGCAGTATTTT; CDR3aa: CASSPLAGGTDTQYF
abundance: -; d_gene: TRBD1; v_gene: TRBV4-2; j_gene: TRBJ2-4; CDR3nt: TGTGCCAGCAGCCAGGAGACAGGGGGGCGATTAAACATTCAGTACTTC; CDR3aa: CASSQETGGRLNIQYF
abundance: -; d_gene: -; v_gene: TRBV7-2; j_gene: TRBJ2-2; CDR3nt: TGTGCCAGCAGCTTAGGGGCTTACGGCGGGGAGCTGTTTTTT; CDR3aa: CASSLGAYGGELFF
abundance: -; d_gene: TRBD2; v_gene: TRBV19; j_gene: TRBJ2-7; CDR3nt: TGTGCCAGTAGCGGGACTAGCGGGATCCACGAGCAGTACTTC; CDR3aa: CASSGTSGIHEQYF
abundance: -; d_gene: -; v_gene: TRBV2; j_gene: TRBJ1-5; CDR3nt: TGTGCCAGCAGTTCCGGGGGGACTAGCAATCAGCCCCAGCATTTT; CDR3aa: CASSSGGTSNQPQHF
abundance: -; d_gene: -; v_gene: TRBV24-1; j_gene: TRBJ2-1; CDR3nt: TGTGCCACCAGTGATTTGCAATTCCCGCAGTTCTTC; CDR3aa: CATSDLQFPQFF
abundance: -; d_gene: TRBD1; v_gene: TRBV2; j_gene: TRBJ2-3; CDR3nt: TGTGCCAGCAGCCGCCAGGGACAGGGCACAGATACGCAGTATTTT; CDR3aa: CASSRQGQGTDTQYF
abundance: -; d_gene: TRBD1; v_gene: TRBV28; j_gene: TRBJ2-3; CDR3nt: TGTGCCAGCAGTTCGGGGACAGGGCCTCCAGATACGCAGTATTTT; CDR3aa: CASSSGTGPPDTQYF
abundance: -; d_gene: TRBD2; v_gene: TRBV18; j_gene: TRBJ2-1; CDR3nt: TGTGCCAGCTCACCAGGGGGGGGCTCCTACAATGAGCAGTTCTTC; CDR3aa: CASSPGGGSYNEQFF
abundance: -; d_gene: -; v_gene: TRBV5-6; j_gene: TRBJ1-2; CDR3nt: TGTGCCAGCAGTCCCACGCTCCAGGGTGGCTACACCTTC; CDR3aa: CASSPTLQGGYTF
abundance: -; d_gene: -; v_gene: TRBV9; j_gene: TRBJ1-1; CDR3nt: TGTGCCAGCAGCTCTAGACACGGGAACAATGAAGCTTTCTTT; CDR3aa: CASSSRHGNNEAFF
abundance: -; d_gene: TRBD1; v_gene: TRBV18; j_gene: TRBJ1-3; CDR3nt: TGTGCCAGCTCACCACTGGGACAGGCCACAAGGAGCTCTGGAAACACCATATATTTT; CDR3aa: CASSPLGQATRSSGNTIYF
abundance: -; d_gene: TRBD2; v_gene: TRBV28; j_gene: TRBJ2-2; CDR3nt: TGTGCCAGCAGTTTATCCGGGACTAGCGGGAGGACAAAGACCGGGGAGCTGTTTTTT; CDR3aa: CASSLSGTSGRTKTGELFF
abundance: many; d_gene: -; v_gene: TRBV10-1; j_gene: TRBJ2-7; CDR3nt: TGCGCCAGATGGCCAGGCAGGTTATACGAGCAGTACTTC; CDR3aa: CARWPGRLYEQYF
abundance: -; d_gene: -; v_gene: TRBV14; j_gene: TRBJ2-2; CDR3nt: TGTGCCAGCAGCAAACTAGGGTCCGGGGAGCTGTTTTTT; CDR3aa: CASSKLGSGELFF
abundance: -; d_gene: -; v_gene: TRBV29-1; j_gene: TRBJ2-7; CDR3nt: TGCAGCGTTCCCATAGCCCAGTACTTC; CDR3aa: CSVPIAQYF
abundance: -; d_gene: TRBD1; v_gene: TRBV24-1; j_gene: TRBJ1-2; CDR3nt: TGTGCCACCAGGAGGGACAGGGGAATGGTGGGCTACACCTTC; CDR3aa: CATRRDRGMVGYTF
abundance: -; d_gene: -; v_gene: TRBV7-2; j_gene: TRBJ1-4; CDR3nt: TGTGCCAGCAGCTTAGTCTCTTCAGGGATCTTAGATGAAAAACTGTTTTTT; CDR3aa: CASSLVSSGILDEKLFF
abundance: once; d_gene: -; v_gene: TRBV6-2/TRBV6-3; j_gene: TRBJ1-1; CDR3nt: TGTGCCAGCAACCCGGGGGGTATACGCGCTGAAGCTTTCTTT; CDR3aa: CASNPGGIRAEAFF
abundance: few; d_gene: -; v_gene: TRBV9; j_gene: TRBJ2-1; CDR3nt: TGTGCCAGCAGCGTATCAGAGACTCCTTTTGGACAGCCGCAGTTCTTC; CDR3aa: CASSVSETPFGQPQFF
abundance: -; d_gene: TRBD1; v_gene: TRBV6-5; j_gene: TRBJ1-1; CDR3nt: TGTGCCAGCAGTATACGGACAGGGACGAACACTGAAGCTTTCTTT; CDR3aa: CASSIRTGTNTEAFF
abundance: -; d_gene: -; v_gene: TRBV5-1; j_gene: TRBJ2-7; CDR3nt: TGCGCCAGCAGCAGGACTGAGTACGAGCAGTACTTC; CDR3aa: CASSRTEYEQYF
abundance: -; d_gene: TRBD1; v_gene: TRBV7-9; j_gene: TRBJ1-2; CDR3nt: TGTGCCAGCAGTTCAGCGGGCCAGGGGGTACATGGCTACACCTTC; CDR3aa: CASSSAGQGVHGYTF
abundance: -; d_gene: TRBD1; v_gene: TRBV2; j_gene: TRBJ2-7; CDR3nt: TGTGCCAGCAGCCCCAACAGGGGAGACTCCTACGAGCAGTACTTC; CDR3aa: CASSPNRGDSYEQYF
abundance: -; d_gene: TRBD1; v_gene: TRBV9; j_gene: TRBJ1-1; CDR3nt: TGTGCCAGCAGCGCCGGACCTGACAGGGGGGAAGCTTTCTTT; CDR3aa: CASSAGPDRGEAFF